This T cell receptor beta chain stems from a study of blood T cell repertoires in COVID-19. Looking at the study overall: The United States, Italy and Spain provided the acute and convalescent COVID-19 samples. The analysed material was cDNA or gDNA that came from T cells, B-cell-depleted T cells, or PBMCs.

Original analysis: Scientists estimated how many nucleated cells there were by amplifying reference gene primers. Repertoires were generated with immunoSEQ multiplex PCR, while TCRdb's copy carries only in-frame clones and drops some. Clone size and the V and J calls come from that table; the DNA yielded D and trimming. The sample contains tens of thousands of clones, about nine tenths of which appear only once. The TCR comes from a human donor in a cohort sampled during active COVID-19. Sequenced material: peripheral blood.

The CDR3 spells CASSLGVGGLETQYF. Written as DNA, the CDR3 is TGTGCCAGCAGCTTAGGGGTCGGGGGGCTGGAGACCCAGTACTTC. V gene TRBV7-2 combines with J gene TRBJ2-5, with D perhaps matching TRBD2 (7 bases). Trimming shortened V by 1 base and J by 5 bases, and 14 bases separated the two germline ends. CDR1 is SGHTA and CDR2 is FQGNSA in the germline V gene. The CDR3 consists of 15 residues.